What follows are 2 T cell receptor delta chains derived from one specimen sequenced in a study of delta chains in infants with herpesvirus infections. PBMC RNA was reverse transcribed using gamma-chain- and delta-chain-specific primers. TCRdb fed the RT-PCR reads to CATT. The sample comprises over a thousand delta-chain clones, around 28% of which are singletons, and 8% to 9.5% rests with the top ten. Source: peripheral blood, taken at time point 1 of longitudinal follow-up. The source is a human donor who was a Ugandan infant, either HIV-exposed or HIV-unexposed (not recorded which).

Details on this clone: A read error may be the cause here, since a much bigger clone is one base away. Other DNA variants within this sample encode the same CDR3. The CDR3 region is CALGELFPPLLAWTDKLIF. The CDR3 DNA follows: TGTGCCCTTGGGGAACTCTTCCCACCGCTACTTGCATGGACCGATAAACTCATCTTT. The chain uses TRDV1 and TRDJ1; D possibly matches TRDD2 or TRDD3 (5 bases each). This CDR3 region has 19 residues. Germline CDR1 and CDR2: TSWWSYY and QGS.

Only one count was recorded for this clone. This likely came from a read error, as a far larger clone is one base away. This same CDR3 is encoded by further DNA sequences in the sample. The chain combines TRDV2 with TRDJ3; 10 bases are a match to TRDD3. The V gene's germline CDR1 is GEAIGNYY and CDR2 EKD. V trimming: 3 bases; J trimming: 2 bases; junction bases outside the gene matches: 3. CDR3 size: 17 residues. This CDR3 is CACDVLGDTWDTRQMFF. CDR3 nucleotides: TGTGCCTGTGACGTGCTGGGGGATACCTGGGACACCCGACAGATGTTTTTC.